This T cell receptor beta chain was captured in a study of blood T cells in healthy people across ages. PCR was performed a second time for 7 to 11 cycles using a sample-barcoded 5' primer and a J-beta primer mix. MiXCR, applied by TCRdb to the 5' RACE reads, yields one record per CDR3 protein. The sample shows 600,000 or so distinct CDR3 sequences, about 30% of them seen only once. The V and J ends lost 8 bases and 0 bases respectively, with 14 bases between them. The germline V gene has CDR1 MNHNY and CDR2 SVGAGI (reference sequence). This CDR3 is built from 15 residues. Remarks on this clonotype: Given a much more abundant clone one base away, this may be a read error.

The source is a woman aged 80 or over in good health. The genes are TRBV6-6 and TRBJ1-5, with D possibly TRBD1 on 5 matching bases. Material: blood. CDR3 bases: TGTGCCAGCGAACTAACGGGGGATAGCAATCAGCCCCAGCATTTT. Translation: CASELTGDSNQPQHF.